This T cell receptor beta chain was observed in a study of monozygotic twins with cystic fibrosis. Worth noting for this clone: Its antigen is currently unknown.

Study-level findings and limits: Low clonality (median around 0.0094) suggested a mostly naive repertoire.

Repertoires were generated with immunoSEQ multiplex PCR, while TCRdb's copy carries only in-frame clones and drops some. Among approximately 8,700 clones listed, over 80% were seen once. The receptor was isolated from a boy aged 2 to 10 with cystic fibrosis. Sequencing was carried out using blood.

The CDR3 DNA follows: TGTGCCAGCAGCTTGTTTGTTATAGGGCCTAAAAACATTCAGTACTTC. This sequence encodes CASSLFVIGPKNIQYF. The rearrangement joins TRBV5-8 to TRBJ2-4; D uncertain. V was shortened by 1 base and J by 4 bases, with 15 bases between the two germline ends. The CDR3 totals 16 residues. Germline V CDR1 and CDR2: SGHTS, YDEGEE.